These 25 T cell receptor beta chains came from one sample sequenced in a study of read filtering for tumor transcriptome and immune sequencing. Molecular barcoded adaptors covering alpha/delta and beta/gamma chains were used on 400 ng RNA. TCRdb fed the reads into MiXCR, producing one record per CDR3 protein. The sample holds approximately 20,000 distinct CDR3 sequences, 22% seen once. What was sequenced was a population of CD138-negative cells sorted from bone marrow. The source of these receptors is a donor at least 40 years old with multiple myeloma.

By share, this clonotype counts as medium-sized. The rearrangement joins TRBV4-1 to TRBJ2-1, with TRBD2 as a possible D gene (5 bases). V shed 3 bases and J shed 0 bases, with 15 bases lying between them. CDR1 and CDR2 (germline): MGHRA, YSYEKL. The CDR3 spans 17 residues. The CDR3 sequence: CASSQAPSSSSYNEQFF. In nucleotides, the CDR3 is TGCGCCAGCAGCCAGGCACCCTCTAGCAGCTCCTACAATGAGCAGTTCTTC.

The rearrangement uses TRBV12-3 or TRBV12-4 and TRBJ2-7; 8 bases align to TRBD2. The CDR3 covers 16 residues. V was clipped by 7 bases and J by 0 bases; unmatched bases: 11. The CDR3 sequence is CASTPGGAGLSYEQYF. DNA of the CDR3: TGTGCCAGCACCCCGGGGGGGGCGGGCCTCTCCTACGAGCAGTACTTC.

This clonotype was detected many times. V and J are TRBV5-1 and TRBJ2-2; TRBD2 matches 9 bases. The CDR3 length is 15 residues. The V gene end was trimmed by 2 bases and the J gene end by 5 bases; junction bases not matched to a gene: 4. CDR1 and CDR2 (germline): SGHRS, YFSETQ. The CDR3 is CASSLDLAGTGELFF. For the CDR3, the DNA is TGCGCCAGCAGCTTAGATCTAGCGGGAACCGGGGAGCTGTTTTTT.

This clonotype was counted at least ten times. V gene TRBV25-1 combines with J gene TRBJ2-7; tentative D call: TRBD2 (5 bases). V lost 3 bases and J 2 bases, leaving 11 bases between the germline ends. The CDR3 covers 14 residues. Germline V gene data show CDR1 as MGHDK and CDR2 as SYGVNS. Here the CDR3 reads CASSEPSGAYEQYF. CDR3 nucleotide sequence: TGTGCCAGCAGTGAGCCCAGCGGAGCCTACGAGCAGTACTTC.

A note on this clonotype: It may be a read error: a sequence one base away is much more abundant. The rearrangement joins TRBV29-1 to TRBJ2-3; D is possibly TRBD2 (7 bases). CDR1 is SQVTM and CDR2 is ANQGSEA in the germline V gene. The CDR3 runs to 13 residues. The chain's CDR3 is CGVYGGGVDTQYF. CDR3 coding DNA: TGCGGCGTTTACGGCGGGGGCGTAGATACGCAGTATTTT.

This clonotype was recorded a few times. Possible read error: a much larger clone is one base away. This rearrangement joins TRBV9 to TRBJ1-4, with D perhaps matching TRBD1 (6 bases). This CDR3 contains 16 residues. Germline V CDR1 and CDR2: SGDLS, YYNGEE. CDR3 region: CASSEGTLSTNEKLLF. CDR3 sequence (DNA): TGTGCCAGCAGCGAGGGGACATTGTCGACTAATGAAAAACTGCTTTTT.

The V and J genes are TRBV20-1 and TRBJ2-3; TRBD1 matches 9 bases. Germline values: CDR1 DFQATT, CDR2 SNEGSKA (reference sequence). J gave up 4 bases and V 2 bases, and 10 bases lay outside the gene matches. The CDR3 is 16 amino acids. CDR3 amino acids: CSARQITGGVADTQYF. The CDR3 coding sequence is TGCAGTGCTAGACAGATAACAGGGGGCGTCGCAGATACGCAGTATTTT.

The chain uses TRBV27 and TRBJ2-1; D is uncertain. The CDR3 consists of 11 residues. The V end was cut by 3 bases, the J end by 4 bases, with 1 base between. CDR1 MNHEY and CDR2 SMNVEV come from the germline V gene (reference sequence). This CDR3 reads CASSFYNEQFF. CDR3 sequence (DNA): TGTGCCAGCAGTTTTTACAATGAGCAGTTCTTC.

Notes on this clonotype: A much larger clone differs from this one at a single base, so this may be a read error. The chain recombines TRBV5-1 with TRBJ2-7, with a tentative D call TRBD2 (6 bases). Germline values: CDR1 SGHRS, CDR2 YFSETQ. CDR3 length: 13 residues. Written as DNA, the CDR3 is TGCACCAGCAGCTCCTTGACTAGCTACGAGCAGTACTTC. Its protein is CTSSSLTSYEQYF.

About this clonotype itself: Mismatch with germline at one junction end may stem from a read error. The chain is built from TRBV28 and TRBJ1-5; D is unclear. CDR1 MDHEN and CDR2 SYDVKM come from the germline V gene. The CDR3 has 11 amino acids. The DNA for the CDR3 is TGTGCCAGTAGTTTCACAATCGCCCAGCATTTT. Amino acids: CASSFTIAQHF.

V usage is TRBV15 and J usage is TRBJ1-5; 9 nucleotides align to TRBD1. J was trimmed by 6 bases and V by 1 base; bases with no gene match: 10. Germline V gives CDR1 LNHNV, CDR2 YYDKDF (reference sequence). CDR3 length: 17 amino acids. The CDR3 region has the DNA TGTGCCACCAGCAGAGCTACCGGAACAGGGGGCCGTCAGCCCCAGCATTTT. Translation gives CATSRATGTGGRQPQHF.

The sample holds many counts of this clonotype. The rearrangement uses TRBV20-1 and TRBJ2-4; D is ambiguous. Germline V lookup: CDR1 DFQATT, CDR2 SNEGSKA (reference sequence). The CDR3 has 14 residues. The ends were cut back, 0 bases at V and 1 base at J, with 7 bases in the middle. In DNA, the CDR3 is TGCAGTGCTAGAGACGGGCACGCCAAAAACATTCAGTACTTC. It translates to CSARDGHAKNIQYF.

The gene calls are TRBV20-1 and TRBJ2-3; D might be TRBD1 or TRBD2, each matching 5 bases. The CDR3 is 15 amino acids. The germline V gene has CDR1 DFQATT and CDR2 SNEGSKA (reference sequence). V shed 5 bases and J shed 8 bases, with 23 bases lying between them. CDR3 in DNA: TGCAGTGCTCAACTCGGTGTCTGGGACCCAACTACGCAGTATTTT. Amino acid sequence: CSAQLGVWDPTTQYF.

Turning to this clonotype: This may stem from a read error, because a much larger clone lies one nucleotide away. This sequence joins TRBV6-2 or TRBV6-3 and TRBJ2-3; TRBD2 matches at 9 bases. The length of the CDR3 is 14 residues. Per germline, CDR1 MNHEY and CDR2 SVGEGT. This chain's CDR3 is CAISISGSTGTQYF. The CDR3 coding sequence is TGTGCCATCTCCATTAGCGGGAGTACAGGTACGCAGTATTTT.

The chain couples TRBV14 to TRBJ2-1; D is undetermined. Between the trimmed V and J ends, which lost 1 base and 3 bases, there was a span of 4 bases. The length of the CDR3 is 13 residues. Germline CDR1 reads SGHDN; CDR2 reads FVKESK. The DNA for the CDR3 is TGTGCCAGCAGCCAAGGGGACTACAATGAGCAGTTCTTC. Amino acids: CASSQGDYNEQFF.

This clonotype was seen repeatedly, ten times or more. The genes are TRBV28 and TRBJ2-7, with unresolved D. The CDR3 loop spans 13 amino acids. The germline gives CDR1 MDHEN, CDR2 SYDVKM. Between the trimmed V and J ends, which lost 3 bases and 1 base, there was a span of 7 bases. CDR3: CASSLGLSYEQYF. The DNA for the CDR3 is TGTGCCAGCAGTTTGGGCTTATCCTACGAGCAGTACTTC.

The chain has TRBV5-6 and TRBJ2-1; tentatively, D is TRBD1 (5 bases). Germline assignment: CDR1 SGHDT and CDR2 YYEEEE. The CDR3 runs to 13 residues. The ends were cut back, 1 base at V and 8 bases at J, with 10 bases in the middle. The CDR3 loop reads CASSLKVRDEQFF. Here the CDR3 DNA reads TGTGCCAGCAGCTTGAAGGTCAGGGATGAGCAGTTCTTC.

The V gene is TRBV28, the J gene TRBJ1-5, with unresolved D. Trimming removed 2 bases at V and 0 bases at J, with 17 bases between. The CDR3 consists of 18 residues. Germline V CDR1 and CDR2: MDHEN, SYDVKM. CDR3 residues: CASSLVFLDGHSNQPQHF. The CDR3 nucleotides read TGTGCCAGCAGTTTAGTGTTCTTGGACGGCCATAGCAATCAGCCCCAGCATTTT.

There are many counts of this clonotype. This chain links TRBV9 with TRBJ2-7; D possibly corresponds to TRBD2 (6 bases). V shed 0 bases and J shed 7 bases, with 17 bases lying between them. The CDR3 is 15 residues long. In germline, CDR1 is SGDLS, CDR2 YYNGEE. The CDR3 reads CASSVGAGPVGEQYF. For the CDR3, the DNA is TGTGCCAGCAGCGTAGGTGCGGGGCCAGTAGGGGAGCAGTACTTC.

Remarks on this clonotype: Its ends do not fully match the called genes, so a read error is possible. The V gene is TRBV27, the J gene TRBJ2-3; 7 bases fit TRBD2. The CDR3 extends over 19 amino acids. Per the germline V gene, CDR1 is MNHEY and CDR2 is SMNVEV (reference sequence). CDR3 sequence: CANVLKVSGTAGRPDAQYF. The CDR3 DNA follows: TGTGCCAACGTCCTCAAAGTAAGCGGGACCGCCGGCCGTCCAGATGCGCAGTATTTT.

This clonotype was seen many times. V gene TRBV29-1 combines with J gene TRBJ2-1; 10 bases agree with TRBD2. CDR3 length: 14 residues. The V gene's germline CDR1 is SQVTM and CDR2 ANQGSEA. Trimming took 7 bases from V and 6 from J; bases not matched to a gene: 9. CDR3 residues: CSAKGLAQTNEQFF. CDR3 in DNA: TGCAGCGCGAAGGGACTAGCGCAAACCAATGAGCAGTTCTTC.

About this clonotype: This may arise from a read error, as a much more abundant clone is one base away. The chain employs TRBV7-9 and TRBJ2-1; D assignment may be TRBD1 or TRBD2 (5 bases each). This CDR3 has 16 amino acids. Germline V CDR1 and CDR2: SEHNR, FQNEAQ (reference sequence). DNA for the CDR3: TGTGCCAGCACAGTAATAACGGGACCATCCTACAATGAGCAGCTCTTC. Its protein is CASTVITGPSYNEQLF.

This clonotype was recorded a few times. Just one base apart from a much larger clone, this may be a read error. The chain is built from TRBV4-3 and TRBJ2-2; 7 bases line up with TRBD1. The CDR3 length is 17 residues. The V gene's germline CDR1 is LGHNA and CDR2 YSLEER. CDR3 protein: CAGSQDFRDRSTGELFF. In DNA form, the CDR3 reads TGCGCCGGCAGCCAAGATTTCAGGGACAGAAGCACCGGGGAGCTGTTTTTT.

The chain uses TRBV29-1 and TRBJ2-1; TRBD2 matches at 7 bases. The germline CDR1 and CDR2 sequences are SQVTM and ANQGSEA. V lost 3 bases to trimming and J lost 6 bases; unmatched junction nucleotides: 8. This CDR3 contains 14 residues. Here the CDR3 reads CSVDGLGPSNEQFF. The CDR3 nucleotides read TGCAGCGTTGATGGACTAGGACCGTCCAATGAGCAGTTCTTC.

The chain has TRBV20-1 and TRBJ2-1; 8 nucleotides agree with TRBD2. The trim removed 6 bases at V and 2 bases at J, leaving 12 bases unmatched. This CDR3 contains 16 residues. Germline loops: CDR1 DFQATT, CDR2 SNEGSKA (reference sequence). In DNA, the CDR3 is TGCAGTGCGCCGCGACCGAGCGGGAGTCCCTACAATGAGCAGTTCTTC. Translating gives CSAPRPSGSPYNEQFF.